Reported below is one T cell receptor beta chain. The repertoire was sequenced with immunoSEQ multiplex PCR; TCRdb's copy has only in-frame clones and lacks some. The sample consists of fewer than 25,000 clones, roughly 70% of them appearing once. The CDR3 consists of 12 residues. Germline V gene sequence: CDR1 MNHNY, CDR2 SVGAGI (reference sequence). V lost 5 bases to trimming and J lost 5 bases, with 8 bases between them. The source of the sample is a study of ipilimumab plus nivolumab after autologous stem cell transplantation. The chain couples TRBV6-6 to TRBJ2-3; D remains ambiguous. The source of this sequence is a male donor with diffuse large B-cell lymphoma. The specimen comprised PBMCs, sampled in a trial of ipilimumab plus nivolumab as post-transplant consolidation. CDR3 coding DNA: TGTGCCAGCAGTCTACGGAGAGATACGCAGTATTTT. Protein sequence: CASSLRRDTQYF.